This T cell receptor beta chain originates from a study of blood T cell repertoires in COVID-19. In the study overall: The United States, Italy and Spain were the sources of the acute and convalescent COVID-19 samples. From T cells, B-cell-depleted T cells, or PBMCs came the material, which was cDNA or gDNA.

For recovered donors of Cohort 3, there were two negative PCRs, clearance, or symptom resolution. The data were produced by immunoSEQ multiplex PCR, yet TCRdb's version contains in-frame clones alone and is incomplete. The table has roughly 160,000 clones, about four fifths seen once. The CDR3 covers 14 residues. Trimming pared 3 bases from V and 8 bases from J, leaving 14 bases between. Germline lookup yields CDR1 SGHRS and CDR2 YFSETQ. Sample: PBMCs or T cells enriched from blood (not recorded which). This TCR derives from a woman aged 60-75 years who had recovered from COVID-19. The chain recombines TRBV5-1 with TRBJ1-4; a weak D match, TRBD1 (5 bases). CDR3 in DNA: TGCGCCAGCAGCTCGGACGCGGGGGTCGAAAAACTGTTTTTT. Its protein is CASSSDAGVEKLFF.